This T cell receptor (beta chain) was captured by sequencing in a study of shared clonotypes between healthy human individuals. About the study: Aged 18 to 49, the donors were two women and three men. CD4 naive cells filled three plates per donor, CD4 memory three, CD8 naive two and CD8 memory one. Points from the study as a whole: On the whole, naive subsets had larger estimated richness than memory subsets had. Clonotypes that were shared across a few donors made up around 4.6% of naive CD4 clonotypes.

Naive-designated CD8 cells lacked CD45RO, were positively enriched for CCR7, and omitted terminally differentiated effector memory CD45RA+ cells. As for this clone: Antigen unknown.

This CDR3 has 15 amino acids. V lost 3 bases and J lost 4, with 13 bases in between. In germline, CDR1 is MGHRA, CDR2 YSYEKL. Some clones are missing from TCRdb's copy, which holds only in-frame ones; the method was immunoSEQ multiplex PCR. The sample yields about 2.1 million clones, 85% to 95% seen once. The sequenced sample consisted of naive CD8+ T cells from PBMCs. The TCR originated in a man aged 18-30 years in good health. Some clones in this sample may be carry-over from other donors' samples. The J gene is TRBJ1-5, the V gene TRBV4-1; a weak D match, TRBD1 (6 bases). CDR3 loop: CASSQYRGVNQPQHF. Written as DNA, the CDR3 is TGCGCCAGCAGCCAGTATAGGGGGGTAAATCAGCCCCAGCATTTT.